Described below is a single T cell receptor (beta chain) sequence and its context. Its antigen is unidentified. This sample was taken from a study of cytomegalovirus exposure and HLA in healthy donors. Findings of the study overall: Most sequenced TCRs were rare (though some public TCRs occurred in many donors).

A roughly 120-subject validation cohort, separate from the approximately 690-subject first cohort, supplied the donors. Profiling relied on immunoSEQ multiplex PCR, and the TCRdb table lists in-frame clones only, not all of them. The data show 130,000 to 150,000 clones, approximately 90% seen once. The sequence was obtained from a man aged 18-30 years in good health and CMV-seronegative. The sequencing sample was made of PBMCs.

DNA for the CDR3: TGTGCCAGCGGCTGGGGGAGGAAGGAAAAACTGTTTTTT. Translating gives CASGWGRKEKLFF. This sequence joins TRBV6-1 and TRBJ1-4; TRBD1 is a possible D gene (5 bases). The CDR3 is 13 residues long. Trimming stripped 8 bases from V and 8 bases from J, with 15 bases between. Looked up from germline, CDR1 is MNHNS and CDR2 is SASEGT.